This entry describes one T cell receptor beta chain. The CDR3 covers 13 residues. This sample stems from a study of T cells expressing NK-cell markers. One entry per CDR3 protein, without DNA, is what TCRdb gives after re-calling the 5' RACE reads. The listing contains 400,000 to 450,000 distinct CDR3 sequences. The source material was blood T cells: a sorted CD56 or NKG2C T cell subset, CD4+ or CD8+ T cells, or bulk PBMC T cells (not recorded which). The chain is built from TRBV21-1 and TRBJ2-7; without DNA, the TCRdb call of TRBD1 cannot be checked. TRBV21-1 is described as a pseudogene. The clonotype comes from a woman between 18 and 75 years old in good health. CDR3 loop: CASSKAPRGEQYF.